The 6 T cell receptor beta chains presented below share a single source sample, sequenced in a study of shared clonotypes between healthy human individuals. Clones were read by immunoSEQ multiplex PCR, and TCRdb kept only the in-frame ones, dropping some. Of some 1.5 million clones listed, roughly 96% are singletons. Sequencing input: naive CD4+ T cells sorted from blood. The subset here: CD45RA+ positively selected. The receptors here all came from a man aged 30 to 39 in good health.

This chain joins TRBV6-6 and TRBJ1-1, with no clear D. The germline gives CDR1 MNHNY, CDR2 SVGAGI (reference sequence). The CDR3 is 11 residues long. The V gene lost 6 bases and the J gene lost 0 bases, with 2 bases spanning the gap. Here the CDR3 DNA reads TGTGCCAGCAGGGTGAACACTGAAGCTTTCTTT. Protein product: CASRVNTEAFF.

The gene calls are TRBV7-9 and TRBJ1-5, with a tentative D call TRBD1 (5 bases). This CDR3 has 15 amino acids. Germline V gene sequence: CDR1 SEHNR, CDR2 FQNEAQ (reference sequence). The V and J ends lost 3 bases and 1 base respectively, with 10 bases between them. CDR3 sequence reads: CASSFGSGSNQPQHF. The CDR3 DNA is TGTGCCAGCAGCTTTGGTTCAGGGAGCAATCAGCCCCAGCATTTT.

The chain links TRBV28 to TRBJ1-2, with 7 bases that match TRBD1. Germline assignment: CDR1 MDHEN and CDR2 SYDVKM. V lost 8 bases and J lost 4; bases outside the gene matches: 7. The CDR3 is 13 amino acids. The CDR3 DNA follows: TGTGCCAGCGGGGCAGGGGGACTCTATGGCTACACCTTC. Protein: CASGAGGLYGYTF.

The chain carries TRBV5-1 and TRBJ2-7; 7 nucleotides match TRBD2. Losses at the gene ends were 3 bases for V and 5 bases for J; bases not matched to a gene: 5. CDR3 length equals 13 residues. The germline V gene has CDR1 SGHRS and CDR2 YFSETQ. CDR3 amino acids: CASSSGREDEQYF. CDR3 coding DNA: TGCGCCAGCAGCTCCGGACGGGAGGACGAGCAGTACTTC.

The chain's CDR3 is CASSEGGRAPNEQFF. The DNA for the CDR3 is TGTGCCAGCAGTGAAGGTGGGCGGGCCCCCAATGAGCAGTTCTTC. The chain joins TRBV2 to TRBJ2-1, with D possibly matching TRBD2 (5 bases). This CDR3 contains 15 residues. The germline V gene encodes CDR1 SNHLY and CDR2 FYNNEI. V was pared by 1 base and J by 6 bases, with 13 bases between.

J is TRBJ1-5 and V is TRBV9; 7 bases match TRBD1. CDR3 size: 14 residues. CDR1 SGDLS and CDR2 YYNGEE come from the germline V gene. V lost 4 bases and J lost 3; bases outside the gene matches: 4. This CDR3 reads CASSLTGLNQPQHF. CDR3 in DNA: TGTGCCAGCAGCCTGACAGGGCTCAATCAGCCCCAGCATTTT.